The text below deals with one TCR beta chain. What it binds is not known. Primers: 60 Vbeta forward and 13 Jbeta reverse. Method: immunoSEQ multiplex PCR; TCRdb's copy keeps in-frame clones and lacks some. The table has some 160,000 clones, about 85% seen once. This sample was included in a study of cytomegalovirus exposure and HLA in healthy donors. Study conclusions and caveats: Usually a TCR sequence was rare, but some public TCRs were found in many donors. Researchers reported in a later analysis that a missense DCLRE1C variant was tied to TCR beta V- and J-gene trimming.

The origin of this receptor is a man aged 30 to 45 in good health and CMV-seropositive. Sequencing input: PBMCs.

The CDR3 loop reads CAISETRREDGITDTQYF. The CDR3 DNA reads as TGTGCCATCAGTGAAACCAGGCGGGAGGACGGGATCACAGATACGCAGTATTTT. The genes are TRBV10-3 and TRBJ2-3, with 8 bases lining up with TRBD2. Germline V gives CDR1 ENHRY, CDR2 SYGVKD. J lost 2 bases, V lost 3 bases, and 13 bases had no gene match. This CDR3 is built from 18 residues.